The clone carrying this T cell receptor beta chain was counted ten times or more. TCRdb reprocessed the 5' RACE reads via MiXCR and lists one record per CDR3 protein. There are around 79,000 distinct CDR3 sequences in the sample; about 5.5% occur only once, and around 8% lies in the top ten. Germline CDR1 and CDR2: MGHRA and YSYEKL. Deletions cut 0 bases from V and 0 bases from J, with 12 bases between. The CDR3 has 18 amino acids. This sample was taken from a study of T cells of healthy individuals. The clonotype was recovered from a female donor in good health. This rearrangement joins TRBV4-1 to TRBJ1-6; D may be TRBD1 (5 bases). In DNA, the CDR3 is TGCGCCAGCAGCCAAGATGCCAGGGAGGGCTCCTATAATTCACCCCTCCACTTT. Its protein product is CASSQDAREGSYNSPLHF.